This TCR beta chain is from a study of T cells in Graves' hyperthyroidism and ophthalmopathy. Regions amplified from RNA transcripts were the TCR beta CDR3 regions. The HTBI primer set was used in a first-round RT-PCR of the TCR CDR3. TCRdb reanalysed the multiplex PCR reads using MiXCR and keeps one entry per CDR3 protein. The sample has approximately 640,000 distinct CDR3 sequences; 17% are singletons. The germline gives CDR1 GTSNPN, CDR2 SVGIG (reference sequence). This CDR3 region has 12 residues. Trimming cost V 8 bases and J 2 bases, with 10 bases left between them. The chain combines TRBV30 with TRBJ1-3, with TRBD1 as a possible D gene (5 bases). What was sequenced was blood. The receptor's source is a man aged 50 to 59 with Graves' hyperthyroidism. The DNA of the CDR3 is TGTGCCCGGGGGGGGACTGGAAACACCATATATTTT. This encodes CARGGTGNTIYF. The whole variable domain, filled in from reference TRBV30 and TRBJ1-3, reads SQTIHQWPATLVQPVGSPLSLECTVEGTSNPNLYWYRQAAGRGLQLLFYSVGIGQISSEVPQNLSASRPQDRQFILSSKKLLLSDSGFYLCARGGTGNTIYFGEGSWLTVV.